This T cell receptor beta chain appears in the sequencing data of a study of long-term antiretroviral therapy in people with HIV. By frequency in the sample, this clone is medium-sized (0.01 to 0.1%). Its antigen is not identified. This CDR3 contains 11 residues. V lost 4 bases, J lost 4 bases, and 7 bases lay in between. CDR1 is GTSNPN, CDR2 SVGIG, per germline (reference sequence). Study findings and constraints: Regardless of time point, clones expanded before ART dominated the repertoire.

Version v3.0 of the immunoSEQ assay ran at survey level. The repertoire was sequenced with immunoSEQ multiplex PCR; TCRdb's copy has only in-frame clones and lacks some. The sample lists about 16,000 clones, 75% occurring once. The chain has TRBV30 and TRBJ1-2; D uncertain. The sample consisted of unsorted PBMCs, taken 1.5 years before starting antiretroviral therapy. This TCR was recovered from a woman in her fifties or sixties with HIV. The CDR3 DNA is TGTGCCTGGAACGAATTCTATGGCTACACCTTC. It is translated as CAWNEFYGYTF.